These 9 T cell receptor beta chains originate from one sample sequenced in a study of metastatic and nonmetastatic thyroid tumors. TCRdb re-called the PCR reads through MiXCR. The data contain 15,000 or so clones, about 26% of them singletons. Each patient went into thyroid surgery without having received any treatment. The sequencing input was adjacent normal tissue. The source of these receptors is a female donor with papillary thyroid cancer or a benign thyroid nodule (not recorded which). Some clones in this sample may be carry-over from other donors' samples.

The J gene is TRBJ2-1, the V gene TRBV6-2 or TRBV6-3; 7 bases fit TRBD2. Germline V gives CDR1 MNHEY, CDR2 SVGEGT. The CDR3 has 15 residues. V shed 2 bases, J shed 4 bases, and the junction held 5 bases outside the gene matches. The CDR3, as DNA: TGTGCCAGCAGTTACGGGAGCGGGGATTACAATGAGCAGTTCTTC. Translated: CASSYGSGDYNEQFF.

This clone was detected a few times. V usage is TRBV6-4 and J usage is TRBJ2-7; D unclear. This CDR3 region has 13 residues. The germline V and J ends were trimmed by 6 bases and 3 bases, with 12 bases remaining between them. Germline CDR1 is MRHNA and CDR2 is SNTAGT. CDR3 loop: CASRDIIFYEQYF. The CDR3 bases are TGTGCCAGCAGAGACATAATCTTCTACGAGCAGTACTTC.

In DNA, the CDR3 is TGTGCCAGCAGTGAATATAGGACTTCAACCTACGAGCAGTACTTC. Protein sequence: CASSEYRTSTYEQYF. The chain carries TRBV6-1 and TRBJ2-7; D possibly corresponds to TRBD2 (5 bases). CDR3 size: 15 residues. The germline CDR1 and CDR2 sequences are MNHNS and SASEGT. V was pared by 2 bases and J by 2 bases, with 13 bases between.

The V and J genes are TRBV7-8 and TRBJ2-7; D gene unclear. There are 16 residues in the CDR3. The V and J ends lost 4 bases and 3 bases respectively, with 19 bases between them. CDR1 is SGHVS, CDR2 FQNEAQ, per germline. CDR3 in amino acids: CASSSWTAGINYEQYF. CDR3 nucleotides: TGTGCCAGCAGCTCCTGGACCGCAGGTATCAACTACGAGCAGTACTTC.

A few counts support this clone. CDR3 amino acids: CASSFLPSGSGNSPLHF. The CDR3 DNA sequence: TGTGCCAGCAGTTTCCTCCCCTCCGGGTCGGGGAATTCACCCCTCCACTTT. The chain combines TRBV27 with TRBJ1-6, with no clear D. V gave up 3 bases and J gave up 7 bases, with 19 bases separating them. This CDR3 has 17 amino acids. Germline values: CDR1 MNHEY, CDR2 SMNVEV (reference sequence).

The rearrangement uses TRBV11-2 and TRBJ2-1; 12 bases fit TRBD2. Germline V gene sequence: CDR1 SGHAT, CDR2 FQNNGV. The CDR3 has 13 amino acids. The V segment lost 5 bases and the J segment 10 bases; nucleotides outside the gene matches: 3. In DNA, the CDR3 is TGTGCCAGCAGCATCGGACTAGCGGGGGAGCAGTTCTTC. Protein sequence: CASSIGLAGEQFF.

Only a few counts were recorded for this clone. The chain links TRBV12-3 or TRBV12-4 to TRBJ1-3, with TRBD1 as a possible D gene (5 bases). Trimming removed 8 bases at V and 2 bases at J, with 22 bases between. The CDR3 is made up of 17 amino acids. The CDR3 coding sequence is TGTGCCAGCGGATCCTACAACGGGGCGTACGCTGGAAACACCATATATTTT. Residues: CASGSYNGAYAGNTIYF.

This clone was counted only a few times. CDR3 residues: CSARGPKSGRAGEQFF. The CDR3 DNA reads TGCAGTGCTAGAGGACCTAAGAGCGGGAGGGCCGGTGAGCAGTTCTTC. V usage is TRBV20-1 and J usage is TRBJ2-1; 10 positions match TRBD2. The germline V gene encodes CDR1 DFQATT and CDR2 SNEGSKA (reference sequence). With 1 base clipped from V and 9 bases from J, the junction kept 12 bases outside the gene matches. The CDR3 runs 16 residues.

This clone showed up just a few times. The chain's CDR3 is CASPRTSPLGEQYF. The CDR3 DNA is TGTGCCAGCCCCCGGACTAGTCCCTTGGGGGAGCAGTACTTC. J is TRBJ2-7 and V is TRBV6-9; TRBD2 agrees at 7 bases. CDR1 is MNHGY and CDR2 is SVAAGI in the germline V gene. J lost 7 bases, V lost 8 bases, and 14 bases had no gene match. The CDR3 totals 14 residues.